The rows below give T cell receptor beta chains drawn from one sample of a study of blood T cells in healthy people across ages. From the 5' RACE reads, TCRdb called clonotypes with MiXCR, one entry per CDR3 protein. The table records over 1,500,000 distinct CDR3 sequences, around 50% of them present only once. What was sequenced was blood. The origin of the receptors is a woman between 40 and 55 years old in good health. The CDR3 runs from the conserved cysteine through the conserved F or W. Each record gives: V gene, D gene, clone size, J gene, CDR3 protein, CDR3 DNA. The D gene is left open where the match is weak. Not every row has a clone size; where given, it reads once, few, many or a size class.

TRBV12-3/TRBV12-4,TRBD2,NA,TRBJ2-1,CASSFELAGYEQFF,TGTGCCAGCAGTTTCGAACTAGCGGGCTATGAGCAGTTCTTC
TRBV2,NA,few,TRBJ2-6,CASSEEGHGANVLTF,TGTGCCAGCAGTGAAGAGGGGCATGGGGCCAACGTCCTGACTTTC
TRBV28,NA,few,TRBJ2-7,CASSLLAVTHEQYF,TGTGCCAGCAGTTTATTGGCTGTAACCCACGAGCAGTACTTC
TRBV4-3,TRBD1,NA,TRBJ1-3,CASSQDGTGDGNTIYF,TGCGCCAGCAGCCAGGACGGGACAGGGGATGGAAACACCATATATTTT
TRBV7-2,TRBD1,NA,TRBJ2-4,CASSFTPGTGAKNIQYF,TGTGCCAGCAGCTTCACGCCCGGGACAGGGGCCAAAAACATTCAGTACTTC
TRBV24-1,TRBD2,NA,TRBJ2-5,CATSEPAGTSGRETQYF,TGTGCCACCAGTGAGCCAGCCGGGACTAGCGGGCGAGAGACCCAGTACTTC
TRBV5-1,NA,few,TRBJ2-4,CASSLGPPSDIQYF,TGCGCCAGCAGCTTGGGCCCCCCCTCCGACATTCAGTACTTC
TRBV5-1,NA,NA,TRBJ2-6,CASRYGFGGINSGANVLTF,TGCGCCAGCAGGTACGGTTTTGGAGGCATAAACTCTGGGGCCAACGTCCTGACTTTC
TRBV6-2/TRBV6-3,NA,NA,TRBJ2-3,CASGKEGGSNTQYF,TGTGCCAGCGGTAAGGAGGGCGGATCAAATACGCAGTATTTT
TRBV20-1,NA,once,TRBJ2-5,CSAGRQEKETQYF,TGCAGTGCTGGGAGACAAGAAAAAGAGACCCAGTACTTC
TRBV11-1,NA,NA,TRBJ2-7,CASSLGRRREEQYF,TGTGCCAGCAGCTTAGGTCGAAGGAGGGAGGAGCAGTACTTC
TRBV4-3,NA,NA,TRBJ2-7,CASSQGVGVTYEQYF,TGCGCCAGCAGCCAAGGGGTCGGGGTTACCTACGAGCAGTACTTC
TRBV5-5,NA,NA,TRBJ2-7,CASNLEQAYYEQYF,TGTGCCAGCAACTTAGAACAGGCCTACTACGAGCAGTACTTC
TRBV5-6,NA,NA,TRBJ2-1,CASSDASRLAYNEQFF,TGTGCCAGCAGCGATGCCTCGCGACTAGCCTACAATGAGCAGTTCTTC
TRBV4-1,TRBD2,NA,TRBJ2-5,CASSRSGGAVNQETQYF,TGCGCCAGCAGCCGGAGCGGGGGGGCTGTAAACCAAGAGACCCAGTACTTC
TRBV4-1,NA,few,TRBJ2-5,CASSQENGRETQYF,TGCGCCAGCAGCCAAGAAAATGGGAGAGAGACCCAGTACTTC
TRBV7-2,TRBD2,NA,TRBJ2-5,CASSPGLAGGTRETQYF,TGTGCCAGCAGCCCGGGACTAGCGGGGGGCACGCGAGAGACCCAGTACTTC
TRBV27,NA,NA,TRBJ2-7,CASGGATASYEQYF,TGTGCCAGCGGCGGTGCCACAGCCTCCTACGAGCAGTACTTC
TRBV7-2,NA,NA,TRBJ2-5,CASGSGQSETQYF,TGTGCCAGCGGCTCAGGGCAGTCGGAGACCCAGTACTTC
TRBV27,TRBD1,NA,TRBJ1-5,CASSLGGTGIQPQHF,TGTGCCAGCAGTTTAGGTGGGACAGGAATTCAGCCCCAGCATTTT
TRBV7-2,NA,NA,TRBJ2-3,CASSPWDLAKYDTQYF,TGTGCCAGCAGCCCATGGGATCTAGCGAAGTACGATACGCAGTATTTT
TRBV29-1,NA,many,TRBJ2-7,CSVEYTGTYEQYF,TGCAGCGTTGAGTATACAGGGACCTACGAGCAGTACTTC
TRBV6-5,NA,few,TRBJ2-2,CASSAHKNTGELFF,TGTGCCAGCAGTGCCCACAAGAACACCGGGGAGCTGTTTTTT
TRBV5-1,TRBD1,NA,TRBJ2-7,CASSLVGTGGTYEQYF,TGCGCCAGCAGCTTGGTCGGGACAGGGGGGACCTACGAGCAGTACTTC
TRBV29-1,TRBD1,few,TRBJ2-5,CSVRQGETQYF,TGCAGCGTTCGACAGGGAGAGACCCAGTACTTC
TRBV20-1,TRBD2,many,TRBJ2-7,CSARAPGTSGRVEEQYF,TGCAGTGCTAGAGCGCCCGGGACTAGCGGGCGGGTAGAAGAGCAGTACTTC
TRBV7-2,NA,NA,TRBJ2-1,CASSLQGGSSYNEQFF,TGTGCCAGCAGCTTACAGGGGGGGAGCTCCTACAATGAGCAGTTCTTC
TRBV11-2,TRBD1,NA,TRBJ1-2,CASSLGQGKPYGYTF,TGTGCCAGCAGCTTAGGACAGGGGAAGCCCTATGGCTACACCTTC
TRBV20-1,TRBD1,NA,TRBJ1-4,CSGADRVNEKLFF,TGCAGTGGCGCGGACAGGGTGAATGAAAAACTGTTTTTT
TRBV20-1,TRBD1,NA,TRBJ2-7,CSGTDRATYEQYF,TGCAGTGGCACGGACAGGGCAACCTACGAGCAGTACTTC
TRBV6-5,NA,NA,TRBJ1-5,CASGRYGTASNQPQHF,TGTGCCAGCGGACGATATGGGACCGCGTCCAATCAGCCCCAGCATTTT
TRBV12-3/TRBV12-4,TRBD1,NA,TRBJ2-5,CASSPGQAAGRAQYF,TGTGCCAGCAGTCCGGGACAGGCGGCCGGTAGGGCCCAGTACTTC
TRBV7-9,TRBD1,NA,TRBJ1-6,CASSLANLGTVKSPLHF,TGTGCCAGCAGCTTAGCAAACCTCGGGACAGTGAAGTCACCCCTCCACTTT
TRBV9,TRBD2,few,TRBJ2-1,CASTPGASGDNEQFF,TGTGCCAGCACCCCCGGCGCTAGCGGGGATAATGAGCAGTTCTTC
TRBV25-1,TRBD1,few,TRBJ1-5,CASSESTGVGNQPQHF,TGTGCCAGCAGTGAATCGACAGGGGTCGGCAATCAGCCCCAGCATTTT
TRBV6-1,TRBD1,NA,TRBJ1-2,CASSPRQGALNYGYTF,TGTGCCAGCAGTCCGCGACAGGGGGCATTGAACTATGGCTACACCTTC
TRBV29-1,NA,NA,TRBJ1-2,CSADLEHGYGYTF,TGCAGCGCCGACCTGGAGCATGGCTATGGCTACACCTTC
TRBV9,TRBD2,few,TRBJ2-3,CASSPQSGGTPSTDTQYF,TGTGCCAGCAGCCCCCAGAGCGGGGGCACTCCTAGCACAGATACGCAGTATTTT
TRBV7-2,TRBD2,NA,TRBJ2-5,CLSAAWSGGAGETQYF,TGTTTGTCAGCAGCTTGGAGCGGGGGGGCCGGAGAGACCCAGTACTTC
TRBV28,NA,NA,TRBJ1-5,CASSFPPIGVNQPQHF,TGTGCCAGCAGTTTTCCCCCGATCGGAGTAAATCAGCCCCAGCATTTT
TRBV4-3,NA,few,TRBJ1-6,CASSQESQLFNSPLHF,TGCGCCAGCAGCCAAGAGTCTCAGTTATTTAATTCACCCCTCCACTTT
TRBV2,NA,few,TRBJ2-7,CASSEVLLYEQYF,TGTGCCAGCAGTGAAGTGTTACTCTACGAGCAGTACTTC
TRBV28,TRBD1,NA,TRBJ2-5,CASRRTGDTWVRQETQYF,TGTGCCAGCAGGCGGACAGGGGACACCTGGGTCCGTCAAGAGACCCAGTACTTC
TRBV29-1,NA,NA,TRBJ2-7,CSVMGDYEQYF,TGCAGCGTTATGGGGGACTACGAGCAGTACTTC
TRBV4-1,TRBD1,NA,TRBJ1-2,CASSRETTGGFSGYTF,TGCGCCAGCAGCCGCGAGACGACAGGGGGTTTTTCTGGCTACACCTTC
TRBV7-9,NA,NA,TRBJ2-7,CASSWASSPYEQYF,TGTGCCAGCAGCTGGGCTTCCTCTCCCTACGAGCAGTACTTC
TRBV2,TRBD1,NA,TRBJ2-3,CACSTQTGPSTDTQYF,TGTGCCTGCAGTACGCAGACAGGGCCAAGCACAGATACGCAGTATTTT
TRBV6-5,NA,NA,TRBJ2-3,CASSLRFSSTDTQYF,TGTGCCAGCAGCCTTAGGTTCTCTAGCACAGATACGCAGTATTTT
TRBV20-1,NA,many,TRBJ2-6,CSAELISGANVLTF,TGCAGTGCCGAACTTATCTCCGGGGCCAACGTCCTGACTTTC
TRBV18,NA,NA,TRBJ1-1,CASSPARGMNTEAFF,TGTGCCAGCTCCCCCGCCCGGGGGATGAACACTGAAGCTTTCTTT
TRBV20-1,TRBD2,few,TRBJ2-3,CSAWGLAGTDTQYF,TGCAGTGCTTGGGGACTAGCGGGGACAGATACGCAGTATTTT
TRBV28,NA,few,TRBJ2-7,CASSLLPGDYEQYF,TGTGCCAGCAGTCTACTACCCGGGGACTACGAGCAGTACTTC